These 22 T cell receptor beta chains originate from one sample sequenced in a study of a mutant IDH1 vaccine in newly diagnosed glioma. Their antigens remain unidentified. Indicated time point: week 11, during vaccination. All doses held 300 ug of mutant IDH1 20-mer peptide, with topical imiquimod. Measured with immunoSEQ multiplex PCR; TCRdb has only the in-frame clones, and not every one. Among some 33,000 clones listed, roughly 80% were seen once. Sample: PBMCs, taken from a glioma patient whose treatment included an IDH1 peptide vaccine. The receptors shown here come from a man aged 30-40 years with glioma.

V and J are TRBV7-9 and TRBJ1-1, with D possibly matching TRBD1 (6 bases). Trimming stripped 1 base from V and 8 bases from J, with 11 bases between. Per germline, CDR1 SEHNR and CDR2 FQNEAQ (reference sequence). This CDR3 has 13 amino acids. DNA for the CDR3: TGTGCCAGCAGCTTAGGGATGACAGGAGAAGCTTTCTTT. It is translated as CASSLGMTGEAFF.

This rearrangement joins TRBV30 to TRBJ1-1; TRBD1 might be the D (5 bases). Trimming left V 0 bases short and J 11 bases short, with 10 bases between. There are 11 residues in the CDR3. Germline CDR1 is GTSNPN and CDR2 is SVGIG (reference sequence). The CDR3 reads CAWSVRDAAFF. The CDR3, as DNA: TGTGCCTGGAGTGTACGGGACGCGGCTTTCTTT. The variable domain in full, completed from reference TRBV30 and TRBJ1-1, reads SQTIHQWPATLVQPVGSPLSLECTVEGTSNPNLYWYRQAAGRGLQLLFYSVGIGQISSEVPQNLSASRPQDRQFILSSKKLLLSDSGFYLCAWSVRDAAFFGQGTRLTVV.

The J gene is TRBJ2-7, the V gene TRBV5-1; the D call may be TRBD1 or TRBD2 (7 bases each). CDR1 is SGHRS and CDR2 is YFSETQ in the germline V gene. CDR3 length equals 16 residues. V was pared by 6 bases and J by 2 bases, with 21 bases between. CDR3 DNA: TGCGCCAGCACCCAGGGGGGGGCGGAAGGGGCCTACGAGCAGTACTTC. Protein: CASTQGGAEGAYEQYF.

This chain uses TRBV29-1 with TRBJ2-5, with a weak D call TRBD2 (5 bases). From germline, CDR1 is SQVTM and CDR2 ANQGSEA. The CDR3 runs 13 residues. Between the trimmed V and J ends, which lost 2 bases and 5 bases, there was a span of 12 bases. The CDR3 coding sequence is TGCAGCGTTGAAATGGGAGTGAGGGAGACCCAGTACTTC. Translation gives CSVEMGVRETQYF.

This rearrangement joins TRBV30 to TRBJ2-7; tentative D call: TRBD2 (6 bases). Germline loops: CDR1 GTSNPN, CDR2 SVGIG (reference sequence). The CDR3 runs to 12 residues. V lost 3 bases, J lost 5 bases, and 11 bases lay in between. The CDR3 DNA sequence: TGTGCCTGGAGCAACCTAGCGAACGAGCAGTACTTC. Encoded protein: CAWSNLANEQYF.

The rearrangement uses TRBV5-1 and TRBJ1-1; 7 positions agree with TRBD1. V lost 1 base to trimming and J lost 0 bases; unmatched junction nucleotides: 3. CDR3 length equals 15 residues. Germline V gene lookup returns CDR1 SGHRS and CDR2 YFSETQ. The CDR3 region is CASSLMGQLNTEAFF. The CDR3 bases are TGCGCCAGCAGCTTGATGGGACAGCTGAACACTGAAGCTTTCTTT.

This chain uses TRBV23-1 with TRBJ1-3; D gene uncertain. TRBV23-1 is placed among ORFs of uncertain function. The CDR3 runs 14 residues. V was shortened by 4 bases and J by 0 bases, with 7 bases between the two germline ends. CDR3 protein: CASSPLHSGNTIYF. Here the CDR3 DNA reads TGCGCCAGCAGTCCCCTCCACTCTGGAAACACCATATATTTT.

The V gene is TRBV5-1, the J gene TRBJ1-5; 10 nucleotides line up with TRBD1. Looked up from germline, CDR1 is SGHRS and CDR2 is YFSETQ. V trimming: 4 bases; J trimming: 7 bases; junction bases outside the gene matches: 8. The CDR3 length is 15 residues. The CDR3 spells CASSLAGQGNQPQHF. In DNA, the CDR3 is TGCGCCAGCAGCCTGGCGGGACAGGGGAACCAGCCCCAGCATTTT. Looking up the rest from reference TRBV5-1 and TRBJ1-5 gives the full variable domain: KAGVTQTPRYLIKTRGQQVTLSCSPISGHRSVSWYQQTPGQGLQFLFEYFSETQRNKGNFPGRFSGRQFSNSRSEMNVSTLELGDSALYLCASSLAGQGNQPQHFGDGTRLSIL.

The chain couples TRBV6-1 to TRBJ1-1; no clear D. The CDR3 is 11 residues long. Between the trimmed V and J ends, which lost 7 bases and 8 bases, there was a span of 11 bases. The V gene's germline CDR1 is MNHNS and CDR2 SASEGT. CDR3 DNA sequence: TGTGCCAGCAAAGAGGTTAGAGAAGCTTTCTTT. This translates into CASKEVREAFF.

V gene TRBV6-5 combines with J gene TRBJ2-5; 7 nucleotides match TRBD2. Germline loops: CDR1 MNHEY, CDR2 SVGAGI. J was trimmed by 4 bases and V by 0 bases; bases with no gene match: 8. The CDR3 consists of 16 residues. CDR3 in DNA: TGTGCCAGCAGTTACTCAACGGGGGGAATGGGAGAGACCCAGTACTTC. It translates to CASSYSTGGMGETQYF.

This clone was seen more than once but under ten times. This chain uses TRBV5-4 with TRBJ1-1; unclear D gene. This CDR3 spans 12 amino acids. Trimming pared 0 bases from V and 7 bases from J, leaving 7 bases between. Germline V gives CDR1 SGHNT, CDR2 YYREEE (reference sequence). The CDR3 DNA reads TGTGCCAGCAGCTTGGATGCGAATGAAGCTTTCTTT. Amino acids: CASSLDANEAFF.

The chain recombines TRBV4-3 with TRBJ2-7, with 8 nucleotides matching TRBD1. CDR1 and CDR2 from the germline V gene are LGHNA and YSLEER. With V trimmed by 1 base and J by 0 bases, 2 bases remained unmatched. The CDR3 totals 15 residues. The CDR3 reads CASSQGQGPSYEQYF. CDR3 sequence (DNA): TGCGCCAGCAGCCAAGGACAGGGGCCCTCCTACGAGCAGTACTTC.

This clone counts as medium-sized (0.01 to 0.1%). The chain joins TRBV19 to TRBJ2-7; no clear D. The CDR3 is made up of 11 amino acids. With 6 bases removed from V and 5 bases from J, the gap between germline ends came to 8 bases. CDR1 and CDR2 (germline): LNHDA, SQIVND (reference sequence). Here the CDR3 reads CASSWRDEQYF. The CDR3 region has the DNA TGTGCCAGTAGCTGGAGAGACGAGCAGTACTTC. The full variable domain, completed using reference TRBV19 and TRBJ2-7, is DGGITQSPKYLFRKEGQNVTLSCEQNLNHDAMYWYRQDPGQGLRLIYYSQIVNDFQKGDIAEGYSVSREKKESFPLTVTSAQKNPTAFYLCASSWRDEQYFGPGTRLTVT.

The gene calls are TRBV5-1 and TRBJ1-1, with 10 bases identical to TRBD1. Per the germline V gene, CDR1 is SGHRS and CDR2 is YFSETQ. This CDR3 contains 14 residues. The J segment lost 4 bases and the V segment lost 4 bases, leaving 4 bases of the junction unmatched. CDR3 protein: CASSAWDRGTEAFF. CDR3 in DNA: TGCGCCAGCAGCGCTTGGGACAGGGGCACTGAAGCTTTCTTT.

In its sample, this clone was seen a few times. The chain uses TRBV7-2 and TRBJ2-3; D unresolved. CDR1 is SGHTA and CDR2 is FQGNSA in the germline V gene. The length of the CDR3 is 14 residues. The germline V and J ends were trimmed by 7 bases and 5 bases, with 16 bases remaining between them. DNA for the CDR3: TGTGCCAGCACCCTAAGGGCTTACAGAGATACGCAGTATTTT. This encodes CASTLRAYRDTQYF.

V is TRBV30 and J is TRBJ1-5, with D uncertain. Per the germline V gene, CDR1 is GTSNPN and CDR2 is SVGIG (reference sequence). There are 13 residues in the CDR3. Trimming shortened V by 1 base and J by 4 bases, and 8 bases separated the two germline ends. The DNA for the CDR3 is TGTGCCTGGAGTGACCCGATGAATCAGCCCCAGCATTTT. It specifies CAWSDPMNQPQHF.

This clone was seen a handful of times. The chain links TRBV28 to TRBJ1-1; 9 positions agree with TRBD1. The trim removed 4 bases at V and 0 bases at J, leaving 3 bases unmatched. The CDR3 is 15 residues long. Germline CDR1 reads MDHEN; CDR2 reads SYDVKM. This chain's CDR3 is CASSYGDRVNTEAFF. Here the CDR3 DNA reads TGTGCCAGCAGTTACGGGGACAGGGTGAACACTGAAGCTTTCTTT.

The chain links TRBV25-1 to TRBJ1-1; D unresolved. CDR3 length equals 13 residues. V was shortened by 3 bases and J by 1 base, with 6 bases between the two germline ends. The germline CDR1 and CDR2 sequences are MGHDK and SYGVNS. CDR3 sequence reads: CASSDFGNTEAFF. The CDR3 DNA sequence: TGTGCCAGCAGTGATTTTGGGAACACTGAAGCTTTCTTT.

The V call is TRBV2, the J call TRBJ2-2, with D maybe TRBD2 (7 bases). V lost 4 bases to trimming and J lost 7 bases, with 16 bases between them. The germline gives CDR1 SNHLY, CDR2 FYNNEI. CDR3 length: 15 amino acids. CDR3 sequence: CASSGWGGPVGELFF. DNA of the CDR3: TGTGCCAGCAGTGGGTGGGGGGGCCCGGTCGGGGAGCTGTTTTTT.

This clone was detected once. CDR3 protein: CAISEPSGSTDTQYF. The CDR3, as DNA: TGTGCCATCAGTGAACCGAGCGGGAGCACAGATACGCAGTATTTT. V usage is TRBV10-3 and J usage is TRBJ2-3; D possibly corresponds to TRBD2 (6 bases). V gave up 3 bases and J gave up 0 bases, with 10 bases separating them. CDR3 length: 15 amino acids. CDR1 is ENHRY and CDR2 is SYGVKD in the germline V gene.

This clone was counted once. The CDR3 reads CASNRIAGVNEQFF. In DNA, the CDR3 is TGTGCCAGCAATAGAATAGCGGGGGTCAATGAGCAGTTCTTC. The chain uses TRBV5-6 and TRBJ2-1, with 9 bases matching TRBD2. Germline values: CDR1 SGHDT, CDR2 YYEEEE. This CDR3 has 14 residues. Germline trimming cut 6 bases from V and 6 bases from J; bases unmatched to any gene: 7.

In DNA form, the CDR3 reads TGTGCCAGTAGTATAGCCGGCAGGGGGGACGGCGCTTTCTTT. This translates into CASSIAGRGDGAFF. The V call is TRBV19, the J call TRBJ1-1; 7 bases are shared with TRBD1. The CDR3 length is 14 residues. Germline lookup yields CDR1 LNHDA and CDR2 SQIVND (reference sequence). V shed 1 base, J shed 11 bases, and the junction held 10 bases outside the gene matches.